One and the same sample provided the 21 T cell receptor beta chains below, sequenced in a study of T cell repertoires in cytomegalovirus infection. Which antigens these TCRs recognize remains unknown. TCRdb re-called the reads through MiXCR, storing one row per CDR3 protein. The table has approximately 910,000 distinct CDR3 sequences, 30% to 40% seen once. This specimen was cultured CD8+ T cells from PBMCs, taken from culture after CMV antigen stimulation. Receptor source: a human donor in good health (CMV status not recorded). Some clones in this sample may be carry-over from other donors' samples.

There are a few counts of this clonotype. The V gene is TRBV27, the J gene TRBJ1-2, with TRBD1 as a possible D gene (6 bases). Germline CDR1 is MNHEY and CDR2 is SMNVEV (reference sequence). The V end was cut by 2 bases, the J end by 7 bases, with 23 bases between. This CDR3 has 17 residues. The CDR3, as DNA: TGTGCCAGCAGTTTAACGGGCGGGGGACATCTATTAGGTGGCTACACCTTC. This gives the protein CASSLTGGGHLLGGYTF.

The rearrangement joins TRBV20-1 to TRBJ2-2, with D tentatively TRBD1 or TRBD2 (5 bases each). Germline V lookup: CDR1 DFQATT, CDR2 SNEGSKA (reference sequence). The CDR3 length is 12 residues. V was pared by 5 bases and J by 7 bases, with 11 bases between. The CDR3 sequence: CSAGGYHGELFF. CDR3 nucleotide sequence: TGCAGTGCTGGGGGTTACCACGGGGAGCTGTTTTTT.

The gene calls are TRBV7-6 and TRBJ1-4; D is possibly TRBD1 (6 bases). Looked up from germline, CDR1 is SGHVS and CDR2 is FNYEAQ. The CDR3 consists of 16 residues. Trimming took 6 bases from V and 7 from J, leaving 21 bases between them. CDR3 amino acids: CASRRLTGNRAEKLFF. DNA of the CDR3: TGTGCCAGCAGGCGCCTTACAGGGAATCGGGCTGAAAAACTGTTTTTT. The full variable domain, rest sourced from reference TRBV7-6 and TRBJ1-4, is GAGVSQSPRYKVTKRGQDVALRCDPISGHVSLYWYRQALGQGPEFLTYFNYEAQQDKSGLPNDRFSAERPEGSISTLTIQRTEQRDSAMYRCASRRLTGNRAEKLFFGSGTQLSVL.

There are a few counts of this clonotype. The chain recombines TRBV20-1 with TRBJ2-7; D is perhaps TRBD2 (6 bases). The CDR3 runs to 15 residues. V lost 2 bases, J lost 1 base, and 15 bases lay in between. Germline CDR1 DFQATT, CDR2 SNEGSKA (reference sequence). Here the CDR3 DNA reads TGCAGTGCTAGAACCGGGACTCCGGCTTCCTACGAGCAGTACTTC. Amino acid sequence: CSARTGTPASYEQYF.

The rearrangement uses TRBV6-6 and TRBJ2-3; 8 bases align to TRBD1. The germline V gene encodes CDR1 MNHNY and CDR2 SVGAGI (reference sequence). This CDR3 contains 15 residues. V lost 6 bases to trimming and J lost 2 bases; unmatched junction nucleotides: 7. The CDR3 DNA reads TGTGCCAGCAGCAAGACAGGGGCTTCCACAGATACGCAGTATTTT. It translates to CASSKTGASTDTQYF.

This clonotype has ten or more counts. The chain employs TRBV7-2 and TRBJ1-5; no clear D gene. The CDR3 contains 13 residues. Trimming left V 1 base short and J 6 bases short, with 7 bases between. Germline loops: CDR1 SGHTA, CDR2 FQGNSA. The CDR3 region has the DNA TGTGCCAGCAGCTTAGAAGGTCTTCAGCCCCAGCATTTT. Protein sequence: CASSLEGLQPQHF.

J is TRBJ1-1 and V is TRBV12-3 or TRBV12-4, with TRBD1 identical over 10 bases. This CDR3 is 17 amino acids long. J lost 6 bases, V lost 5 bases, and 15 bases had no gene match. For the CDR3, the DNA is TGTGCCAGCAGTCTCGGGACAGGGGCTGGGTCGGGGTCTGAAGCTTTCTTT. It yields the protein CASSLGTGAGSGSEAFF.

This clonotype was counted at least ten times. The CDR3 DNA sequence: TGTGCCAGCAGTCTACCGTGGACAGGCTACAATGAGCAGTTCTTC. Its translation is CASSLPWTGYNEQFF. The genes are TRBV12-3 or TRBV12-4 and TRBJ2-1; 7 nucleotides agree with TRBD1. V lost 5 bases to trimming and J lost 3 bases; unmatched junction nucleotides: 7. The CDR3 loop spans 15 amino acids.

The rearrangement links TRBV2 to TRBJ2-2; D remains unclear. Per the germline V gene, CDR1 is SNHLY and CDR2 is FYNNEI. V was clipped by 0 bases and J by 1 base, with 9 bases between them. The CDR3 loop spans 16 amino acids. Here the CDR3 reads CASSEAQVGNTGELFF. The CDR3 DNA is TGTGCCAGCAGTGAAGCCCAGGTGGGGAACACCGGGGAGCTGTTTTTT.

The chain carries TRBV7-9 and TRBJ1-4; TRBD1 might be the D (5 bases). V was clipped by 4 bases and J by 10 bases, with 19 bases between them. Germline assignment: CDR1 SEHNR and CDR2 FQNEAQ (reference sequence). The CDR3 sequence is 15 residues long. CDR3 in DNA: TGTGCCAGCAGCTCACCCCAGGGCCCCCATGGAAAACTGTTTTTT. This sequence encodes CASSSPQGPHGKLFF.

This clonotype appeared many times. The J gene is TRBJ1-2, the V gene TRBV7-8, with a tentative D call TRBD1 (6 bases). The CDR3 is made up of 14 amino acids. Germline values: CDR1 SGHVS, CDR2 FQNEAQ. Trimming took 4 bases from V and 6 from J, leaving 15 bases between them. The CDR3 is CASSSADRRNGYTF. The CDR3 DNA reads as TGTGCCAGCAGCTCCGCCGACAGGAGAAATGGCTACACCTTC. Complete variable domain (other parts from reference TRBV7-8 and TRBJ1-2): GAGVSQSPRYKVAKRGQDVALRCDPISGHVSLFWYQQALGQGPEFLTYFQNEAQLDKSGLPSDRFFAERPEGSVSTLKIQRTQQEDSAVYLCASSSADRRNGYTFGSGTRLTVV.

The gene calls are TRBV4-1 and TRBJ1-2; D ambiguous. The length of the CDR3 is 15 residues. Germline assignment: CDR1 MGHRA and CDR2 YSYEKL. V dropped 2 bases and J dropped 3 bases, with 13 bases sitting between them. The CDR3 loop is CASSQPGLGDYGYTF. DNA for the CDR3: TGCGCCAGCAGCCAACCGGGTCTCGGGGACTATGGCTACACCTTC.

This clonotype was counted a single time. The V gene is TRBV14, the J gene TRBJ1-1; no reliable D call. The V gene's germline CDR1 is SGHDN and CDR2 FVKESK. V shed 1 base and J shed 10 bases, with 16 bases lying between them. The CDR3 runs 14 residues. The CDR3 here is CASSQVEPRQGAFF. In DNA, the CDR3 is TGTGCCAGCAGCCAAGTAGAACCCCGTCAAGGAGCTTTCTTT.

This clonotype appeared a single time. The rearrangement uses TRBV5-1 and TRBJ2-1, with a weak D call TRBD2 (6 bases). V was pared by 0 bases and J by 10 bases, with 17 bases between. From germline, CDR1 is SGHRS and CDR2 YFSETQ. The CDR3 covers 15 residues. The CDR3 is CASSLAVEAGREQFF. The CDR3, as DNA: TGCGCCAGCAGCTTGGCCGTCGAAGCAGGGAGGGAGCAGTTCTTC.

The rearrangement uses TRBV7-8 and TRBJ2-1; D gene uncertain. The V and J ends lost 2 bases and 10 bases respectively, with 12 bases between them. CDR1 is SGHVS, CDR2 FQNEAQ, per germline. The CDR3 is made up of 13 amino acids. The CDR3: CASSLMDPQEQFF. CDR3 DNA: TGTGCCAGCAGCTTAATGGACCCCCAAGAGCAGTTCTTC.

CDR3 DNA sequence: TGTGCCAGCAGCTTAGAGGGGGCGAACTACGAGCAGTACTTC. Protein sequence: CASSLEGANYEQYF. The J gene is TRBJ2-7, the V gene TRBV7-9, with TRBD1 matching 7 bases. The CDR3 contains 14 residues. V shed 1 base, J shed 3 bases, and the junction held 3 bases outside the gene matches. In germline, CDR1 is SEHNR, CDR2 FQNEAQ (reference sequence).

This clonotype turned up a few times. The chain recombines TRBV4-1 with TRBJ2-1, with D perhaps TRBD2 (7 bases). This CDR3 has 14 residues. With 2 bases removed from V and 9 bases from J, the gap between germline ends came to 14 bases. CDR1 is MGHRA and CDR2 is YSYEKL in the germline V gene. CDR3: CASSQWGGRGEQFF. In nucleotides, the CDR3 is TGCGCCAGCAGCCAATGGGGGGGCCGGGGTGAGCAGTTCTTC.

This chain joins TRBV29-1 and TRBJ2-4; D gene uncertain. The V gene lost 4 bases and the J gene lost 3 bases, with 7 bases spanning the gap. This CDR3 contains 12 residues. Germline lookup yields CDR1 SQVTM and CDR2 ANQGSEA. The CDR3 sequence: CSVVVVKNIQYF. The DNA of the CDR3 is TGCAGCGTTGTAGTGGTCAAAAACATTCAGTACTTC.

This clonotype was detected only a few times. CDR3 sequence (DNA): TGTGCCAGCAGCAACCCAAGTTGGCGGGGGTTCCAAGAGACCCAGTACTTC. Translated: CASSNPSWRGFQETQYF. The chain is built from TRBV6-6 and TRBJ2-5; 7 nucleotides agree with TRBD2. Losses at the gene ends were 6 bases for V and 1 base for J; bases not matched to a gene: 14. CDR1 MNHNY and CDR2 SVGAGI come from the germline V gene (reference sequence). The CDR3 is 17 amino acids.

This clonotype has at least ten counts. The chain links TRBV7-9 to TRBJ2-7; TRBD2 matches at 7 bases. V was clipped by 3 bases and J by 3 bases; unmatched bases: 2. CDR3 length equals 13 residues. Looked up from germline, CDR1 is SEHNR and CDR2 is FQNEAQ (reference sequence). In nucleotides, the CDR3 is TGTGCCAGCAGCTTTGGGGGGGTCTACGAGCAGTACGTC. Protein: CASSFGGVYEQYV.

The chain links TRBV6-1 to TRBJ2-3, with 8 nucleotides matching TRBD2. Germline V gene data show CDR1 as MNHNS and CDR2 as SASEGT. CDR3 size: 17 residues. Trimming removed 5 bases from V and 0 bases from J; junction bases left unmatched: 10. CDR3 nucleotide sequence: TGTGCCAGCAGTCGGGGACTAGACCCGACTAGCACAGATACGCAGTATTTT. This translates into CASSRGLDPTSTDTQYF.